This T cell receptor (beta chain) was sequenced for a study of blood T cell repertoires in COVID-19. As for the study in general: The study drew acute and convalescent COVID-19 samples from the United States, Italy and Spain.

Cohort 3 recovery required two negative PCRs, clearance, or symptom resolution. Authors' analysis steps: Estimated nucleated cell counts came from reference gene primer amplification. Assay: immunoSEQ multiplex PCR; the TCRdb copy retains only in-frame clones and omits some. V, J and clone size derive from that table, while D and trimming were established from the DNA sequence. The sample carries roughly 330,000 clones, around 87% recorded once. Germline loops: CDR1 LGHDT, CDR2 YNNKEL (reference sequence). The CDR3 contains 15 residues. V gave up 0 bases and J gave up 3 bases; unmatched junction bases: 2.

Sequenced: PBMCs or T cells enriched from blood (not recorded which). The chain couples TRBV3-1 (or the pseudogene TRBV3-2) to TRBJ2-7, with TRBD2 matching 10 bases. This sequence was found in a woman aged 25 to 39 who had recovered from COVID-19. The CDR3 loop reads CASSQEVAGGYEQYF. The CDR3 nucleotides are TGTGCCAGCAGCCAAGAGGTAGCGGGGGGCTACGAGCAGTACTTC.